Listed below are T cell receptor beta chains from one sample, sequenced in a study of shared clonotypes between healthy human individuals. Sequencing was performed with immunoSEQ multiplex PCR; in TCRdb, only in-frame clones are kept and a portion is missing. The sample carries some 1.5 million clones, 95% to 99% recorded once. The sequencing input was naive CD4+ T cells sorted from blood. Receptors originate from a young man in good health. Each CDR3 is given without its conserved first and last residue. The order of the fields is J gene, V gene, clone size, CDR3 protein. Expanded clones get a size class; other rows say once, few or many, or leave the size out.

>TRBJ2-5|TRBV9|.
ASSLGETQY
>TRBJ2-3|TRBV27|.
ASSPPRGTRVADTQY
>TRBJ2-2|TRBV9|.
ASSVVQLARWNTGELF
>TRBJ1-1|TRBV28|.
ASSTQGAFTEAF
>TRBJ1-5|TRBV6-1|few
ASRLNQPQH
>TRBJ1-5|TRBV7-8|.
ASSPFSGTAGNQPQH
>TRBJ2-7|TRBV2|.
ASSGLAKNYEQY
>TRBJ2-1|TRBV5-1|.
ASSLGAPNEQF
>TRBJ1-1|TRBV5-4|.
ASSFWKGMNTEAF
>TRBJ2-3|TRBV9|.
ASSITAADTQY
>TRBJ2-7|TRBV5-3|.
ARSNPGQGSPCSYEQY
>TRBJ2-2|TRBV7-2|once
ASSSRGTITGELF
>TRBJ2-1|TRBV5-4|.
ASSRGGGLAGENEQF
>TRBJ2-2|TRBV19|.
ASSPLRDRGLHTGELF
>TRBJ2-1|TRBV27|.
ASSSYLAGGPSDIKF
>TRBJ2-3|TRBV29-1|.
SVAQGHTDTQY
>TRBJ2-3|TRBV7-6|.
ASSLPNRDSPTRDTQY
>TRBJ2-1|TRBV18|once
ASSQDYNEQF
>TRBJ1-4|TRBV10-3|.
AIKSGTGDNEKLF
>TRBJ1-2|TRBV21-1|.
ASRWPLDRKTYGYT
>TRBJ2-7|TRBV27|few
ASSRNSREQY
>TRBJ2-1|TRBV7-9|.
ASSRGQEANEQF
>TRBJ2-3|TRBV11-3|.
ASSSRAGGDTQY
>TRBJ2-7|TRBV9|.
ASSVGAQSNEQY
>TRBJ2-3|TRBV5-4|.
ASSLAAGSTDTQY
>TRBJ2-1|TRBV5-5|.
ASSLTGTGNEQF
>TRBJ2-5|TRBV7-3|.
ASSRDRGLGETQY
>TRBJ2-1|TRBV15|.
ATSRRANEQF
>TRBJ2-1|TRBV9|.
ASSVEQEVYNEQF
>TRBJ2-5|TRBV28|.
ASREFQGSRETQY
>TRBJ2-1|TRBV9|.
ASSVVGLAGEQF
>TRBJ2-1|TRBV28|once
ASSLGPVTYNEQF
>TRBJ2-3|TRBV7-2|.
ASTPKLAGAQY
>TRBJ1-4|TRBV18|.
ASSPTLPEANEKLF
>TRBJ1-2|TRBV5-1|.
ASSQSTGGYGYT
>TRBJ2-5|TRBV5-1|once
ASSFTLQETQY
>TRBJ2-7|TRBV2|.
ASHGSSYEQY
>TRBJ1-1|TRBV7-6|.
ASSFPTDFGAF
>TRBJ1-2|TRBV29-1|.
SVDQDRAYGYT
>TRBJ2-1|TRBV11-2|.
ASSLGHNNEQF
>TRBJ2-2|TRBV5-1|.
ASSGGDLATTGELF
>TRBJ2-1|TRBV25-1|once
ASSEGGKWNEQF
>TRBJ2-7|TRBV7-2|.
ASSPPYPEEQY
>TRBJ2-3|TRBV19|.
ASSIARASSTDTQY
>TRBJ2-7|TRBV4-1|once
ASSQDRRERDEQY
>TRBJ2-1|TRBV18|.
ASSLSSGEQF
>TRBJ2-1|TRBV7-9|once
ASKATGLAGGPFNNEQF
>TRBJ2-1|TRBV6-5|.
ASSLGILQGNEQF
>TRBJ1-2|TRBV4-3|.
ASSQDSGGAAGYT